Sequencing of this TCR beta chain was carried out in a study of control samples from healthy donors and cancer patients. Sequenced by immunoSEQ multiplex PCR; TCRdb stores in-frame clones only, minus some. In the table there are about 57,000 clones, around 95% of which are singletons. Germline V gene sequence: CDR1 SGHAT, CDR2 FQNNGV. J lost 4 bases, V lost 0 bases, and 5 bases had no gene match. The length of the CDR3 is 15 residues. The sequencing sample was made of blood. The J gene is TRBJ1-2, the V gene TRBV11-2, with 7 bases lining up with TRBD1. The clonotype was recovered from a man aged 25-40 years in good health. The CDR3 coding sequence is TGTGCCAGCAGCTTAGATCGAACAGGGGTCTATGGCTACACCTTC. Translated: CASSLDRTGVYGYTF.